The 20 T cell receptor beta chains presented below share a single source sample, sequenced in a study of CD8+CD57+ T cells in acquired aplastic anemia (dated by TCRdb to between 2017 and 2018). Patients chosen for sequencing had shown expansion of CD8+CD57+ cells by flow cytometry. These reads were obtained on an Illumina HiSeq 2000. Genomic DNA was used as template for profiling of TCR beta VDJ combinations and CDR3 sequences. TCRdb reprocessed the public reads (quality trimming at Q25 with fastp, clone calling with MiXCR) and kept in-frame beta chains. Entries are consolidated by CDR3 protein sequence, retaining the most common genes and DNA. In all, the sample holds approximately 130,000 distinct CDR3 sequences, and about 43% of those were seen once. Together, the top ten hold around 2.5% of the sample. Sequenced material: sorted CD4+, CD8+, or CD8+CD57+ T cells (not recorded which) from PBMCs. The receptors were sampled from a human donor with aplastic anemia.

This clonotype was seen at least ten times. The rearrangement uses TRBV20-1 and TRBJ2-1; D remains ambiguous. The V gene's germline CDR1 is DFQATT and CDR2 SNEGSKA (reference sequence). The germline V and J ends were trimmed by 4 bases and 6 bases, with 7 bases remaining between them. The CDR3 loop spans 11 amino acids. CDR3 nucleotide sequence: TGCAGTGCTATGTCCGCCAATGAGCAGTTCTTC. Amino acid sequence: CSAMSANEQFF.

This clonotype was detected many times. The rearrangement joins TRBV10-3 to TRBJ2-2; 8 bases agree with TRBD1. The trim removed 2 bases at V and 1 base at J, leaving 3 bases unmatched. Germline assignment: CDR1 ENHRY and CDR2 SYGVKD. This CDR3 comprises 16 residues. The chain's CDR3 is CAISEPGTGNTGELFF. The CDR3 nucleotides are TGTGCCATCAGTGAGCCCGGGACAGGGAACACCGGGGAGCTGTTTTTT.

The chain couples TRBV7-9 to TRBJ1-2, with D possibly matching TRBD1 (5 bases). Germline CDR1 and CDR2: SEHNR and FQNEAQ (reference sequence). The CDR3 runs to 11 residues. Trimming stripped 8 bases from V and 7 bases from J, with 11 bases between. This CDR3 reads CASGGEGGYTF. CDR3 nucleotide sequence: TGTGCCAGCGGGGGAGAAGGTGGCTACACCTTC. The variable domain in full, with the rest retrieved from reference TRBV7-9 and TRBJ1-2, is DTGVSQNPRHKITKRGQNVTFRCDPISEHNRLYWYRQTLGQGPEFLTYFQNEAQLEKSRLLSDRFSAERPKGSFSTLEIQRTEQGDSAMYLCASGGEGGYTFGSGTRLTVV.

The chain carries TRBV9 and TRBJ2-5, with TRBD1 matching over 10 bases. V shed 0 bases, J shed 3 bases, and the junction held 8 bases outside the gene matches. CDR3 length: 17 amino acids. Germline V lookup: CDR1 SGDLS, CDR2 YYNGEE. CDR3 protein: CASSVVDAGQGKETQYF. CDR3 nucleotide sequence: TGTGCCAGCAGCGTAGTGGACGCGGGACAGGGGAAAGAGACCCAGTACTTC.

Worth noting for this clonotype: The junction shows a germline mismatch at one end, possibly a read error. This sequence joins TRBV19 and TRBJ1-1; D is unresolved. Germline loops: CDR1 LNHDA, CDR2 SQIVND (reference sequence). The CDR3 has 15 residues. The chain's CDR3 is CASRPTGNLNTKAFF. For the CDR3, the DNA is TGTGCCAGCCGTCCCACCGGCAATCTTAACACTAAAGCTTTCTTT. The complete variable domain, with remaining parts taken from reference TRBV19 and TRBJ1-1, reads DGGITQSPKYLFRKEGQNVTLSCEQNLNHDAMYWYRQDPGQGLRLIYYSQIVNDFQKGDIAEGYSVSREKKESFPLTVTSAQKNPTAFYLCASRPTGNLNTKAFFGQGTRLTVV.

CDR3 nucleotides: TGTGCCAGCAGCCCCCGGACTAGCGGGGGAGGGTCCTACGAGCAGTACGTC. This gives the protein CASSPRTSGGGSYEQYV. The V call is TRBV9, the J call TRBJ2-7; 13 bases are a match to TRBD2. Trimming at V came to 4 bases and at J to 1 base, leaving 8 bases not matched to a gene. Per the germline V gene, CDR1 is SGDLS and CDR2 is YYNGEE. The CDR3 has 17 residues.

This clonotype came up many times. The chain is built from TRBV5-1 and TRBJ2-1; D possibly corresponds to TRBD1 (7 bases). Trimming stripped 4 bases from V and 4 bases from J, with 15 bases between. CDR3 size: 15 residues. The germline V gene has CDR1 SGHRS and CDR2 YFSETQ. CDR3 sequence (DNA): TGCGCCAGCAGCCCACAGACAGGGACTTACAATGAGCAGTTCTTC. As protein: CASSPQTGTYNEQFF.

This chain links TRBV11-2 with TRBJ1-3; TRBD1 matches 8 bases. Germline values: CDR1 SGHAT, CDR2 FQNNGV. V shed 0 bases, J shed 2 bases, and the junction held 12 bases outside the gene matches. There are 19 residues in the CDR3. The CDR3 sequence is CASSLEGQALSIAGNTIYF. In DNA form, the CDR3 reads TGTGCCAGCAGCTTAGAGGGACAGGCGCTGAGCATAGCTGGAAACACCATATATTTT.

This clonotype appeared many times. The chain combines TRBV4-1 with TRBJ1-5, with a tentative D call TRBD1 (6 bases). V lost 5 bases, J lost 4 bases, and 12 bases lay in between. Germline CDR1 MGHRA, CDR2 YSYEKL. The CDR3 extends over 14 amino acids. The CDR3 region is CASSDVGGNQPQHF. CDR3 sequence (DNA): TGCGCCAGCAGCGATGTAGGGGGGAATCAGCCCCAGCATTTT.

This clonotype was recorded many times. The V gene is TRBV6-5, the J gene TRBJ1-6; D may be TRBD1 (6 bases). Between the trimmed V and J ends, which lost 5 bases and 9 bases, there was a span of 17 bases. Germline CDR1 and CDR2: MNHEY and SVGAGI. The CDR3 runs to 15 residues. Here the CDR3 DNA reads TGTGCCAGCAGTCCAAGATCGACAGGACTTTCACCCCTCCACTTT. Amino acid sequence: CASSPRSTGLSPLHF.

This clonotype showed up just a few times. The V and J genes are TRBV12-3 or TRBV12-4 and TRBJ2-1; TRBD1 matches at 10 bases. The CDR3 is 15 amino acids. Trimming at V came to 5 bases and at J to 14 bases, leaving 15 bases not matched to a gene. The CDR3 is CASSNRDRGINREFF. In nucleotides, the CDR3 is TGTGCCAGCAGTAACCGGGACAGGGGCATTAACCGAGAGTTCTTC.

The V gene is TRBV10-2, the J gene TRBJ2-7; 7 bases are shared with TRBD1. Trimming cost V 7 bases and J 4 bases; bases outside gene matches: 7. The CDR3 is 13 amino acids. Germline assignment: CDR1 WSHSY and CDR2 SAAADI. CDR3 region: CASIRAGGYEQYF. CDR3 bases: TGCGCCAGCATCCGGGCAGGGGGTTACGAGCAGTACTTC.

This clonotype occurred many times. CDR3 DNA sequence: TGCGCCAGCAGCTTGGGGGACATGGGTGAAAAACTGTTTTTT. Residues: CASSLGDMGEKLFF. The chain uses TRBV5-1 and TRBJ1-4; tentatively, D is TRBD1 (6 bases). The CDR3 has 14 amino acids. V shed 0 bases and J shed 7 bases, with 10 bases lying between them. Germline V gene data show CDR1 as SGHRS and CDR2 as YFSETQ.

The CDR3 here is CASMPGTGKTQYF. The CDR3 bases are TGTGCCAGCATGCCCGGGACAGGGAAGACCCAGTACTTC. The chain combines TRBV7-6 with TRBJ2-5; 9 bases are shared with TRBD1. The CDR3 length is 13 residues. Trimming cost V 7 bases and J 6 bases; bases outside gene matches: 6. Germline V gene lookup returns CDR1 SGHVS and CDR2 FNYEAQ. Using reference TRBV7-6 and TRBJ2-5 for the parts outside the CDR3, the full variable domain is GAGVSQSPRYKVTKRGQDVALRCDPISGHVSLYWYRQALGQGPEFLTYFNYEAQQDKSGLPNDRFSAERPEGSISTLTIQRTEQRDSAMYRCASMPGTGKTQYFGPGTRLLVL.

The chain combines TRBV7-6 with TRBJ2-6, with a weak D call TRBD1 (5 bases). The germline CDR1 and CDR2 sequences are SGHVS and FNYEAQ. The ends were cut back, 4 bases at V and 6 bases at J, with 7 bases in the middle. The CDR3 has 13 amino acids. The CDR3 loop is CASSWGQANVLTF. CDR3 DNA: TGTGCCAGCAGCTGGGGCCAGGCCAACGTCCTGACTTTC.

The gene calls are TRBV29-1 and TRBJ2-7, with TRBD2 identical over 8 bases. This CDR3 has 13 residues. V lost 4 bases, J lost 4 bases, and 6 bases stayed unmatched. Germline CDR1 is SQVTM and CDR2 is ANQGSEA. CDR3 protein: CSVVHRGGYEQYV. The CDR3 region has the DNA TGCAGCGTTGTACATCGCGGGGGGTACGAGCAGTACGTC.

This clonotype was recorded only once. V is TRBV15 and J is TRBJ2-7; 7 nucleotides agree with TRBD2. From germline, CDR1 is LNHNV and CDR2 YYDKDF (reference sequence). Germline trimming cut 6 bases from V and 2 bases from J; bases unmatched to any gene: 7. CDR3 size: 14 residues. DNA for the CDR3: TGTGCCACCAGTACAACTAGCGCAACCTACGAGCAGTACTTC. Translation gives CATSTTSATYEQYF.

The chain employs TRBV2 and TRBJ1-1, with TRBD1 matching over 8 bases. Per the germline V gene, CDR1 is SNHLY and CDR2 is FYNNEI. The length of the CDR3 is 14 residues. The V and J ends lost 9 bases and 2 bases, in that order; junction bases with no gene match: 8. CDR3 loop: CASRTGTANTEAFF. The CDR3 nucleotides are TGTGCCAGTAGGACAGGGACAGCCAACACTGAAGCTTTCTTT.

This clonotype was seen many times. The gene calls are TRBV11-2 and TRBJ1-5; D unclear. This CDR3 contains 14 residues. Deletions cut 6 bases from V and 1 base from J, with 10 bases between. Germline V gives CDR1 SGHAT, CDR2 FQNNGV. The CDR3, as DNA: TGTGCCAGCAGGCAAGTTGGAAGCAATCAGCCCCAGCATTTT. It translates to CASRQVGSNQPQHF.

A remark on this clonotype: In this CDR3 the conserved last residue, phenylalanine or tryptophan, is missing, so a read error is likely. The chain couples TRBV7-4 to TRBJ2-3, with D unresolved. CDR3 length equals 16 residues. CDR1 is SGHVT and CDR2 is SQSDAQ in the germline V gene. V was shortened by 4 bases and J by 0 bases, with 14 bases between the two germline ends. CDR3 in amino acids: CASSSSKRPSTDTQYL. CDR3 bases: TGTGCCAGCAGCTCAAGTAAGAGACCTAGCACAGATACGCAGTATCTT.